Listed here is a single TCR beta chain. Its matching antigen is unknown. The sample belongs to a study of T cell responses to AZD1222 COVID-19 vaccine. Study-wide results and limits: The span of vaccine-associated CD4 TCRs extended across spike, with dominance at 160-218 and 743-854. Only after the peak T cell response were repertoires sampled. The number of AZD1222 recipients seropositive at baseline was only five to seven. Spike-specific TCR breadth and depth went up after people got two AZD1222 doses.

Assay: immunoSEQ multiplex PCR; the TCRdb copy retains only in-frame clones and omits some. This repertoire shows 92,000 or so clones, 89% found once; its top ten account for around 1.6%. CDR3 length: 15 residues. V gave up 3 bases and J gave up 1 base, with 10 bases separating them. In germline, CDR1 is KGHSH, CDR2 LQKENI. Material: peripheral blood, obtained on day 0 of AZD1222 vaccination. The rearrangement joins TRBV18 to TRBJ1-3, with D perhaps TRBD1 (5 bases). This clonotype was sampled from an adult in good health. The CDR3 loop reads CASSPLQDSGNTIYF. DNA for the CDR3: TGTGCCAGCTCACCCCTACAGGATTCTGGAAACACCATATATTTT.